The rows below give T cell receptor beta chains drawn from one sample of a study of STAT3 mutations in large granular lymphocyte leukemia. Method: immunoSEQ multiplex PCR; TCRdb's copy keeps in-frame clones and lacks some. The sample shows about 12,000 clones, over 70% of them seen only once. Sequencing was carried out using peripheral blood mononuclear cells. The receptors were sampled from a man in his 60s with T-cell large granular lymphocyte leukemia. Some clones in this sample may be carry-over from other donors' samples. Both conserved end residues are part of each CDR3. The D gene is left open where the match is weak. Some rows have no size entry. The others give once, few or many, or a class for an expanded clone.

v_gene	abundance	j_gene	d_gene	CDR3aa	CDR3nt
TRBV28	-	TRBJ1-5	-	CASSSGRGPQGPQHF	TGTGCCAGCAGTTCCGGCAGGGGACCTCAGGGGCCCCAGCATTTT
TRBV18	-	TRBJ2-7	TRBD1	CASSYDRGEQYF	TGTGCCAGCTCGTATGACAGGGGCGAGCAGTACTTC
TRBV6-1	-	TRBJ1-4	TRBD1	CASRQGRIYPEKLFF	TGTGCCAGCAGACAGGGGCGCATTTATCCAGAAAAACTGTTTTTT
TRBV19	-	TRBJ2-7	TRBD2	CASSTLTGGEQYF	TGTGCCAGTAGTACCCTGACGGGAGGCGAGCAGTACTTC
TRBV20-1	once	TRBJ2-5	-	CSARAAETQYF	TGCAGTGCTAGGGCGGCTGAGACCCAGTACTTC
TRBV5-4	-	TRBJ2-1	-	CASSPQGFNEQFF	TGTGCCAGCAGCCCCCAAGGGTTCAATGAGCAGTTCTTC
TRBV27	-	TRBJ2-7	-	CASRAGQTLYEQYF	TGTGCCAGCAGAGCGGGACAGACCCTCTACGAGCAGTACTTC
TRBV23-1	-	TRBJ1-1	TRBD1	CAKSRGHGEAFF	TGCGCCAAATCCAGGGGGCACGGTGAAGCTTTCTTT
TRBV30	-	TRBJ1-1	-	CAWKRGSANTEAFF	TGTGCCTGGAAGCGGGGTAGCGCTAACACTGAAGCTTTCTTT
TRBV5-1	-	TRBJ1-4	-	CASSLNTGGDEKLFF	TGCGCCAGCAGCTTGAATACCGGGGGCGACGAAAAACTGTTTTTT